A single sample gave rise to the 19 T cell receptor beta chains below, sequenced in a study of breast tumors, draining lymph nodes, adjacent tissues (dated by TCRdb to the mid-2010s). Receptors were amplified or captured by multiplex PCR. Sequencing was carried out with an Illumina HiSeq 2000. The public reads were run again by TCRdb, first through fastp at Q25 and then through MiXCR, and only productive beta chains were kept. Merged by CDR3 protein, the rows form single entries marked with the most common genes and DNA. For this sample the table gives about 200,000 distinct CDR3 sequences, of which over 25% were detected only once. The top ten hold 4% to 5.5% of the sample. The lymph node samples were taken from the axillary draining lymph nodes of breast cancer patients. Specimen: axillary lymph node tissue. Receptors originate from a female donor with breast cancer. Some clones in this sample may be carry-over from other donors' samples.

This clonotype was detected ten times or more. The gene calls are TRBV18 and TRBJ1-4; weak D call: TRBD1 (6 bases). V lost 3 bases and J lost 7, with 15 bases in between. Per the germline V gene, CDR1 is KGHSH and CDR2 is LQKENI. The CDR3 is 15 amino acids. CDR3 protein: CASSPDSSWGEKLFF. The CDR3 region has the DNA TGTGCCAGCTCACCGGACAGCTCCTGGGGTGAAAAACTGTTTTTT.

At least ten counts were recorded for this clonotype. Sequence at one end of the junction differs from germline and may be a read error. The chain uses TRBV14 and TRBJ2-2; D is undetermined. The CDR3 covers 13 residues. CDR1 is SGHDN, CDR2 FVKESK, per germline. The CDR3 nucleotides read TGTGCCAGCAGCCAAGGGAACAGCGGGGAGCTGTTTTTT. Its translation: CASSQGNSGELFF.

CDR3 in amino acids: CAINGGPGQWGFNEQFF. For the CDR3, the DNA is TGTGCCATCAACGGAGGCCCGGGACAGTGGGGGTTCAATGAGCAGTTCTTC. The chain employs TRBV10-3 and TRBJ2-1; 7 nucleotides agree with TRBD1. Germline V CDR1 and CDR2: ENHRY, SYGVKD. With V trimmed by 7 bases and J by 6 bases, 18 bases remained unmatched. This CDR3 has 17 amino acids.

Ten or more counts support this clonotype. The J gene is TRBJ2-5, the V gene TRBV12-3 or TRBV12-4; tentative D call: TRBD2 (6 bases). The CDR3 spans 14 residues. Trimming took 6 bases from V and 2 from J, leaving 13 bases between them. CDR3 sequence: CASRVAGSQETQYF. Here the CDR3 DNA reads TGTGCCAGCAGAGTCGCGGGGTCTCAAGAGACCCAGTACTTC.

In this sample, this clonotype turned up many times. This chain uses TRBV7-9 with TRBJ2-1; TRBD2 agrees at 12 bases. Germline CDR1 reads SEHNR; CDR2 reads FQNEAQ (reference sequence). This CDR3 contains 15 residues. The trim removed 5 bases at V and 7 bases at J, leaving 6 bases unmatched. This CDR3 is CASSPSGGAGNEQFF. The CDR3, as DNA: TGTGCCAGCAGCCCTAGCGGGGGGGCGGGTAATGAGCAGTTCTTC.

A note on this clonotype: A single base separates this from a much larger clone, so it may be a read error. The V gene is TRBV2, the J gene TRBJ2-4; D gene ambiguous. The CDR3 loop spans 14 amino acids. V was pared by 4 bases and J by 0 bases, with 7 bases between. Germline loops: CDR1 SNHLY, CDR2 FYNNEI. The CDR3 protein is CASSGDLAKNIQYF. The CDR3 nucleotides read TGTGCCAGCAGTGGTGATCTAGCCAAAAACATTCAGTACTTC. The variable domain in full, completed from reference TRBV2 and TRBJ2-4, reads EPEVTQTPSHQVTQMGQEVILRCVPISNHLYFYWYRQILGQKVEFLVSFYNNEISEKSEIFDDQFSVERPDGSNFTLKIRSTKLEDSAMYFCASSGDLAKNIQYFGAGTRLSVL.

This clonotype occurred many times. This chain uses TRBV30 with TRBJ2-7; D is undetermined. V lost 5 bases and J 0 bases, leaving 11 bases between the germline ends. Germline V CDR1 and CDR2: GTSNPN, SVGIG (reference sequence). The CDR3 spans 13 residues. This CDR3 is CAWEDGLSYEQYF. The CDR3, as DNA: TGTGCCTGGGAGGACGGTCTCTCCTACGAGCAGTACTTC.

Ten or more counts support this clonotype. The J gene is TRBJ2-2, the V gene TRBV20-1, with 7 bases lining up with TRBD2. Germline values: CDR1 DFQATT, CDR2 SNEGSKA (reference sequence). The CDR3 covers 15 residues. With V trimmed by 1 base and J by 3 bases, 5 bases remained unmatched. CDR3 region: CSARGPSGDTGELFF. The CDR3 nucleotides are TGCAGTGCTAGAGGGCCTAGCGGCGACACCGGGGAGCTGTTTTTT.

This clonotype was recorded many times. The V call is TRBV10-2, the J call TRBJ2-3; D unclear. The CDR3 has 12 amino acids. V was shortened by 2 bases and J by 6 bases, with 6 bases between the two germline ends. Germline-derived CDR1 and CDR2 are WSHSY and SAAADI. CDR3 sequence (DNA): TGCGCCAGCAGTGAGAAGACCGATACGCAGTATTTT. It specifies CASSEKTDTQYF.

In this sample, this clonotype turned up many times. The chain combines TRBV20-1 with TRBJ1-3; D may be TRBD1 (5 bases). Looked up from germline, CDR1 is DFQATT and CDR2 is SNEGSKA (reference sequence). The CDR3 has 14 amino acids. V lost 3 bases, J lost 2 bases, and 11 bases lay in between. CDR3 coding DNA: TGCAGTGCTAGGCCCCAGGGCACTGGAAACACCATATATTTT. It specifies CSARPQGTGNTIYF.

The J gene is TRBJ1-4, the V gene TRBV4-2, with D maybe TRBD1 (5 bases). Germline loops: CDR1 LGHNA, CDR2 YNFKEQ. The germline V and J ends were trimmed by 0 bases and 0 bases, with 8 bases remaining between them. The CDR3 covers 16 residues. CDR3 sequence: CASSQEVGPTNEKLFF. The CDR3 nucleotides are TGTGCCAGCAGCCAAGAAGTGGGACCAACTAATGAAAAACTGTTTTTT.

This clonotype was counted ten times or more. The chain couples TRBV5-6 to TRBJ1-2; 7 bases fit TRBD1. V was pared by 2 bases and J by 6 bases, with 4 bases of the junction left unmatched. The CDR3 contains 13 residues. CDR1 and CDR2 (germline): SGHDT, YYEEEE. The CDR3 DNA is TGTGCCAGCAGCTTAGGGACAGCTGATGGCTACACCTTC. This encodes CASSLGTADGYTF.

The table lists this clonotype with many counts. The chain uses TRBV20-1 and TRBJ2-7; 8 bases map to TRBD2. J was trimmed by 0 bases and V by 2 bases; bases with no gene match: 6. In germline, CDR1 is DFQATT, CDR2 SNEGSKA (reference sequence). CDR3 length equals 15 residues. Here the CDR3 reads CSARMAGGISYEQYF. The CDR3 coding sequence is TGCAGTGCTAGAATGGCGGGGGGTATCTCCTACGAGCAGTACTTC.

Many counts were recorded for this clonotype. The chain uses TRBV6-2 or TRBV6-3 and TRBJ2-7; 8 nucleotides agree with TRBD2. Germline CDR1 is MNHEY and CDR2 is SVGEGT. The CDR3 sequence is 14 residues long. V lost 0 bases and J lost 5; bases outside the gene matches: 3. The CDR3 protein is CASSYSGTRNEQYF. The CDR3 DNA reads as TGTGCCAGCAGTTACTCGGGGACTAGAAACGAGCAGTACTTC.

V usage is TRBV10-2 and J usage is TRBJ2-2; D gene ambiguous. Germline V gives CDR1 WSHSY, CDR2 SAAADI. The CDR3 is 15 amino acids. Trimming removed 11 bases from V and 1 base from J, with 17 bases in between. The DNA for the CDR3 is TGCGCCTATGCCGCTGGGGTTAGGAACACCGGGGAGCTGTTTTTT. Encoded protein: CAYAAGVRNTGELFF.

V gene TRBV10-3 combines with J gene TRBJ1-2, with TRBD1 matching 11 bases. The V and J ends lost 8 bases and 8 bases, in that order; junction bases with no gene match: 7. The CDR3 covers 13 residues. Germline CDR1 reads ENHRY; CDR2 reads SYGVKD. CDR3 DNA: TGTGCCATCGGCGAGGACAGGGGGCAAGGCTACACCTTC. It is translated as CAIGEDRGQGYTF.

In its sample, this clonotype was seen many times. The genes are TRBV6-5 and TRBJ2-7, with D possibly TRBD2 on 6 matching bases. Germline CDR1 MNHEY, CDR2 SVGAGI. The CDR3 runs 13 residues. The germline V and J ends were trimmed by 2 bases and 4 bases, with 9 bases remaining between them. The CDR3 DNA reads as TGTGCCAGCAGTTACCTCCGGGGGTACGAGCAGTACTTC. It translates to CASSYLRGYEQYF.

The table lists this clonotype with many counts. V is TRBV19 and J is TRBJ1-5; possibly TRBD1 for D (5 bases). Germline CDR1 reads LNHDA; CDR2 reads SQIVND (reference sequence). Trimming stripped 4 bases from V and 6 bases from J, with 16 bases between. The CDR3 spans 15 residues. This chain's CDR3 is CASSTRGRTVQPQHF. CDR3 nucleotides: TGTGCCAGTAGTACCCGGGGACGTACTGTTCAGCCCCAGCATTTT.

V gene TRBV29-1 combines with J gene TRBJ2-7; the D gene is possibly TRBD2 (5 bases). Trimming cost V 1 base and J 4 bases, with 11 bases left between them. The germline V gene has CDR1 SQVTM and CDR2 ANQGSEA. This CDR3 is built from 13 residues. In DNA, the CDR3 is TGCAGCGTTGAAGCGGGGAGCCCGTACGAGCAGTACTTC. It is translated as CSVEAGSPYEQYF.